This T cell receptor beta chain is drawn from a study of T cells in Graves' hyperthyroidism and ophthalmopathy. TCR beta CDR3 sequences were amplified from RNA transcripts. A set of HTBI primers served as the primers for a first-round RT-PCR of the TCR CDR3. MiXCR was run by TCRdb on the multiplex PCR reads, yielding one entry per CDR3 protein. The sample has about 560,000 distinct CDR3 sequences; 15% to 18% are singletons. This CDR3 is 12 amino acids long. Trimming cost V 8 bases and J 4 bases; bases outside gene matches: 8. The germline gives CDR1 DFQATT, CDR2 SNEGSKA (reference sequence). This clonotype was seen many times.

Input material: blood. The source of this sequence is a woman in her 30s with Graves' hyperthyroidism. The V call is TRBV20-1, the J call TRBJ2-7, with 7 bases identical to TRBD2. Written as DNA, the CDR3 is TGCAGTCCCTGGACTAGGCAATACGAGCAGTACTTC. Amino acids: CSPWTRQYEQYF.